This T cell receptor beta chain was found in a study of T cell repertoires in cytomegalovirus infection. At the level of the study: It can be stated that public TCR beta signatures indicated CMV infection as well as a matching HLA type.

MiXCR, applied by TCRdb to the reads, yields one record per CDR3 protein. The sample includes about 400,000 distinct CDR3 sequences, less than 20% of them seen just once. This clonotype was seen at least ten times. What it binds is not known. Study observations and caveats: Identification of carriers of CMV plus the relevant HLA was achieved through cumulative public TCR beta family frequency. The response measured ex vivo was dominated by TCR beta clonotypes (HLA-C-restricted and CMV-specific).

Trimming took 6 bases from V and 1 from J; bases not matched to a gene: 8. CDR3 length: 15 amino acids. This chain connects TRBV12-3 or TRBV12-4 to TRBJ2-5; 7 nucleotides line up with TRBD1. This receptor was obtained from a human donor in good health (CMV status not recorded). Some clones in this sample may be carry-over from other donors' samples. Source material: PBMCs. The CDR3 DNA reads as TGTGCCAGCAGAATATACGGGACAGTCCAAGAGACCCAGTACTTC. Amino acids: CASRIYGTVQETQYF.